The present TCR beta chain was sequenced within a study of T cell responses to AZD1222 COVID-19 vaccine. Profiling relied on immunoSEQ multiplex PCR, and the TCRdb table lists in-frame clones only, not all of them. The sample consists of approximately 130,000 clones, 93% of them appearing once. This CDR3 is built from 14 residues. Germline lookup yields CDR1 GTSNPN and CDR2 SVGIG (reference sequence). J lost 6 bases, V lost 4 bases, and 8 bases had no gene match. The rearrangement links TRBV30 to TRBJ2-2, with 7 bases identical to TRBD1. Sample: peripheral blood, taken on day 0 of AZD1222 vaccination. The TCR originated in an adult in good health. The CDR3 DNA follows: TGTGCCTGGACGGGACAGTGGTTCTCCGGGGAGCTGTTTTTT. Encoded protein: CAWTGQWFSGELFF.